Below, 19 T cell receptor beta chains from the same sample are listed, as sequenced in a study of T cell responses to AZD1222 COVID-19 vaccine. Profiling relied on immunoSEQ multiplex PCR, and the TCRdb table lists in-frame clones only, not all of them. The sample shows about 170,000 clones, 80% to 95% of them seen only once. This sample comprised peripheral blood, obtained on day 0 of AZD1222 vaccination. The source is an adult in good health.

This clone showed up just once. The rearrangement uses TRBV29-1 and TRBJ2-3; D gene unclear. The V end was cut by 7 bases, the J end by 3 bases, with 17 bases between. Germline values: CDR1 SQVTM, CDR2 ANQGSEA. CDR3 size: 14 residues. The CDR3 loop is CSAKRTLLTDTQYF. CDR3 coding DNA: TGCAGCGCTAAACGGACGTTACTGACAGATACGCAGTATTTT.

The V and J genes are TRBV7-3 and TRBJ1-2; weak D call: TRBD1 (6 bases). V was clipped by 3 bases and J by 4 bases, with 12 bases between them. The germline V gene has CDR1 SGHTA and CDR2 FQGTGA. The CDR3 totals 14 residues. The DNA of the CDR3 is TGTGCCAGCAGCTTCAACAGGGTGGGCTATGGCTACACCTTC. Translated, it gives CASSFNRVGYGYTF. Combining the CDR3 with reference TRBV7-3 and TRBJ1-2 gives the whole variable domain GAGVSQTPSNKVTEKGKYVELRCDPISGHTALYWYRQSLGQGPEFLIYFQGTGAADDSGLPNDRFFAVRPEGSVSTLKIQRTERGDSAVYLCASSFNRVGYGYTFGSGTRLTVV.

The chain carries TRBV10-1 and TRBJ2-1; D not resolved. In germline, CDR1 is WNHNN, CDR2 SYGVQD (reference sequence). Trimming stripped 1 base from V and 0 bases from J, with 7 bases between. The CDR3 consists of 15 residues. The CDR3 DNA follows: TGCGCCAGCAGTGAGTTGCGGAGCTCCTACAATGAGCAGTTCTTC. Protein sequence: CASSELRSSYNEQFF.

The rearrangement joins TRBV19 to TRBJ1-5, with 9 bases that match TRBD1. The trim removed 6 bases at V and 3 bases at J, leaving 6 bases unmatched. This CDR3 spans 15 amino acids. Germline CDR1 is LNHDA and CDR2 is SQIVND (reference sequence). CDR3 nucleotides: TGTGCCAGTAGCCGGGACAGGGTTCCCAATCAGCCCCAGCATTTT. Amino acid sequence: CASSRDRVPNQPQHF.

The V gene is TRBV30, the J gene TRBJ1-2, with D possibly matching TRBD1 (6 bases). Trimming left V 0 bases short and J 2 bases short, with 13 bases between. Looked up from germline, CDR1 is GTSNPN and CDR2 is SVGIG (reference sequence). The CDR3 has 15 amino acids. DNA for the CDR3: TGTGCCTGGAGTGTACAACAGGGACCCAACTATGGCTACACCTTC. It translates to CAWSVQQGPNYGYTF.

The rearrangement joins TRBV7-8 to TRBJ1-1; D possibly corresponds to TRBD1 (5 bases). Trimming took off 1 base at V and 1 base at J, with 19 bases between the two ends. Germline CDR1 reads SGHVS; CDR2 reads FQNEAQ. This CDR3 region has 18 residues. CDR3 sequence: CASSLGVRVVRGNTEAFF. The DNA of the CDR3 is TGTGCCAGCAGCTTAGGTGTCAGGGTGGTTCGGGGGAACACTGAAGCTTTCTTT. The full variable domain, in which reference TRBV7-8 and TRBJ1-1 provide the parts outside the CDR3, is GAGVSQSPRYKVAKRGQDVALRCDPISGHVSLFWYQQALGQGPEFLTYFQNEAQLDKSGLPSDRFFAERPEGSVSTLKIQRTQQEDSAVYLCASSLGVRVVRGNTEAFFGQGTRLTVV.

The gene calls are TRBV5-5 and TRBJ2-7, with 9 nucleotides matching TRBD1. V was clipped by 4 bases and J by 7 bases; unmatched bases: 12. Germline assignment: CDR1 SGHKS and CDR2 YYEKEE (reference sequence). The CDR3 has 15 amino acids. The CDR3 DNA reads TGTGCCAGCAGCATAGAACCGGGACAGGGTGGGGAGCAGTACTTC. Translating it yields CASSIEPGQGGEQYF.

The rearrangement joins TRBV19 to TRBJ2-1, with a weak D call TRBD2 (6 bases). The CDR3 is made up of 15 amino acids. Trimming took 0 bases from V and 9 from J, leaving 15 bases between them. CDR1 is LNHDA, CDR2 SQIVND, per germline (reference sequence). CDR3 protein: CASSIDRRVNSEQFF. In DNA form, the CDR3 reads TGTGCCAGTAGTATAGATCGGAGGGTTAACTCTGAGCAGTTCTTC.

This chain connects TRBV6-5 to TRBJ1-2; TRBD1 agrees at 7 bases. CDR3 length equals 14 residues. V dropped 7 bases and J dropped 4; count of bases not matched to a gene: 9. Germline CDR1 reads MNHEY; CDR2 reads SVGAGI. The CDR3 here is CASIPRTGTYGYTF. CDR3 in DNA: TGTGCCAGCATTCCCAGGACAGGAACCTATGGCTACACCTTC.

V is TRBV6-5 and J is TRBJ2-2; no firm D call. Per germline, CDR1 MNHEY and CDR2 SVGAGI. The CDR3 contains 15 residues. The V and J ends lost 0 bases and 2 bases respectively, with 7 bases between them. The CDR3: CASSYSGTNTGELFF. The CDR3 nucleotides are TGTGCCAGCAGTTACTCCGGCACCAACACCGGGGAGCTGTTTTTT.

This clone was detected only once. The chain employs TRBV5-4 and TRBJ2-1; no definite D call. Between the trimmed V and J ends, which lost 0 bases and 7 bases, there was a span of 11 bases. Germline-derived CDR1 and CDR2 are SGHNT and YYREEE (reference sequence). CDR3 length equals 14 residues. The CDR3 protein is CASSLGAVTNEQFF. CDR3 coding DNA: TGTGCCAGCAGCTTGGGGGCGGTAACTAATGAGCAGTTCTTC. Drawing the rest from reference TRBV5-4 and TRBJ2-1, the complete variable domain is ETGVTQSPTHLIKTRGQQVTLRCSSQSGHNTVSWYQQALGQGPQFIFQYYREEENGRGNFPPRFSGLQFPNYSSELNVNALELDDSALYLCASSLGAVTNEQFFGPGTRLTVL.

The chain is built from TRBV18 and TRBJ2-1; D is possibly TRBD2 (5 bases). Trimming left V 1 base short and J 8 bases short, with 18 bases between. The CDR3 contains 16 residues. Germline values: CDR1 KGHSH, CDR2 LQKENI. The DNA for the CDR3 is TGTGCCAGCTCACCACTTGAAGGCACACCGAGGGATGAGCAGTTCTTC. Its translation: CASSPLEGTPRDEQFF.

The CDR3: CASWRVGDTEAFF. Here the CDR3 DNA reads TGTGCCAGCTGGCGGGTAGGGGACACTGAAGCTTTCTTT. The chain is built from TRBV5-4 and TRBJ1-1; maybe TRBD1 (5 bases). Germline V CDR1 and CDR2: SGHNT, YYREEE (reference sequence). This CDR3 spans 13 amino acids. The V end was cut by 7 bases, the J end by 3 bases, with 13 bases between. Combining the CDR3 with reference TRBV5-4 and TRBJ1-1 gives the whole variable domain ETGVTQSPTHLIKTRGQQVTLRCSSQSGHNTVSWYQQALGQGPQFIFQYYREEENGRGNFPPRFSGLQFPNYSSELNVNALELDDSALYLCASWRVGDTEAFFGQGTRLTVV.

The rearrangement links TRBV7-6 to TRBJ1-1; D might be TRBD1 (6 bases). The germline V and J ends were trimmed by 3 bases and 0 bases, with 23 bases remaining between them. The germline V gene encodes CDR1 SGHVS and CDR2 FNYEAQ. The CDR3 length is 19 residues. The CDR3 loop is CASSFRQAHPPTMNTEAFF. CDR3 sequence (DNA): TGTGCCAGCAGCTTTCGACAGGCCCACCCACCCACTATGAACACTGAAGCTTTCTTT.

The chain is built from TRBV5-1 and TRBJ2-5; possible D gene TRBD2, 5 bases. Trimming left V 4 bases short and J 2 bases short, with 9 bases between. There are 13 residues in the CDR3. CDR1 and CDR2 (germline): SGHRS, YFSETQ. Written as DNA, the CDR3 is TGCGCCAGCAGCACCCGGACTCAAGAGACCCAGTACTTC. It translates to CASSTRTQETQYF. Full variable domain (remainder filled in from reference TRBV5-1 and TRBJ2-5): KAGVTQTPRYLIKTRGQQVTLSCSPISGHRSVSWYQQTPGQGLQFLFEYFSETQRNKGNFPGRFSGRQFSNSRSEMNVSTLELGDSALYLCASSTRTQETQYFGPGTRLLVL.

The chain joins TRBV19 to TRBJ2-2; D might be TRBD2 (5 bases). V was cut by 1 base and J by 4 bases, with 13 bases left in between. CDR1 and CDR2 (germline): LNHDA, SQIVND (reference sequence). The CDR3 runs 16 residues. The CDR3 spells CASSIGTHLITGELFF. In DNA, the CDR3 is TGTGCCAGTAGTATAGGGACTCACTTAATCACCGGGGAGCTGTTTTTT.

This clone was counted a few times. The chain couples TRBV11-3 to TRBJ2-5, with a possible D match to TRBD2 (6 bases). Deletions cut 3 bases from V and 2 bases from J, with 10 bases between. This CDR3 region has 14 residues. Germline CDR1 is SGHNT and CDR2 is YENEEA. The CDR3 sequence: CASSFGGIQETQYF. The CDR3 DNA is TGTGCCAGCAGCTTTGGGGGGATTCAAGAGACCCAGTACTTC.

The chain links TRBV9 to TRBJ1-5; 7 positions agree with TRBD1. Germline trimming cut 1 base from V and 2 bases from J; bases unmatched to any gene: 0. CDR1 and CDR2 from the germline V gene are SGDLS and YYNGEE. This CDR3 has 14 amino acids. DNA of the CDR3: TGTGCCAGCAGCGTACAGGGGGGCAATCAGCCCCAGCATTTT. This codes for CASSVQGGNQPQHF.

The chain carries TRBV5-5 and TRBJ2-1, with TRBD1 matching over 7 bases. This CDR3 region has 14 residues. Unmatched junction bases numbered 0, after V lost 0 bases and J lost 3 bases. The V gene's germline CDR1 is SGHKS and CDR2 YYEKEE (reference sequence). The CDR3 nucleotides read TGTGCCAGCAGCTTGGGGACAGGCTACAATGAGCAGTTCTTC. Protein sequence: CASSLGTGYNEQFF.